The 7 T cell receptor beta chains reported below all come from one sample, sequenced in a study of T cells in Graves' hyperthyroidism and ophthalmopathy. RNA transcripts gave rise to amplified TCR beta CDR3 regions. A first-round RT-PCR of the TCR CDR3 used the HTBI primer set. TCRdb fed the multiplex PCR reads into MiXCR, producing one record per CDR3 protein. The table records 500,000 to 800,000 distinct CDR3 sequences, roughly 45% of them present only once. Material: peripheral blood or thyroid tissue (not recorded which). The receptors stem from an adult man with Graves' disease, either hyperthyroidism or ophthalmopathy (not recorded which).

This chain connects TRBV5-1 to TRBJ1-4, with 9 nucleotides matching TRBD1. Germline V gene data show CDR1 as SGHRS and CDR2 as YFSETQ. This CDR3 contains 16 residues. After removal of 0 bases from V and 7 bases from J, the junction contained 7 bases not matched to a gene. CDR3 in amino acids: CASSLAPRTGAEKLFF. The DNA of the CDR3 is TGCGCCAGCAGCTTGGCTCCCCGGACAGGGGCTGAAAAACTGTTTTTT.

This clonotype was counted a single time. This may come from a read error, since a much larger clone is one base off. The chain uses TRBV11-2 and TRBJ1-4, with TRBD1 as a possible D gene (5 bases). This CDR3 spans 15 amino acids. The germline gives CDR1 SGHAT, CDR2 FQNNGV. CDR3 region: CAGSKGWGVNEKLFF. In DNA, the CDR3 is TGTGCCGGCAGCAAGGGGTGGGGCGTTAATGAAAAACTGTTTTTT.

The gene calls are TRBV7-8 and TRBJ1-2; the match to TRBD1 covers 10 bases. The CDR3 runs 15 residues. Germline CDR1 reads SGHVS; CDR2 reads FQNEAQ. Trimming removed 5 bases from V and 4 bases from J; junction bases left unmatched: 7. As DNA, the CDR3 is TGTGCCAGCAGCCCGGACAGGGGGTCGGCCTATGGCTACACCTTC. Translating gives CASSPDRGSAYGYTF. The full variable domain, rest sourced from reference TRBV7-8 and TRBJ1-2, is GAGVSQSPRYKVAKRGQDVALRCDPISGHVSLFWYQQALGQGPEFLTYFQNEAQLDKSGLPSDRFFAERPEGSVSTLKIQRTQQEDSAVYLCASSPDRGSAYGYTFGSGTRLTVV.

This clonotype was seen a handful of times. The chain joins TRBV7-6 to TRBJ1-3; 10 bases fit TRBD1. This CDR3 comprises 17 residues. Germline lookup yields CDR1 SGHVS and CDR2 FNYEAQ. Losses at the gene ends were 5 bases for V and 2 bases for J; bases not matched to a gene: 9. The CDR3 loop is CASSPRDRGSAGNTIYF. CDR3 bases: TGTGCCAGCAGCCCCCGGGACAGGGGATCGGCTGGAAACACCATATATTTT.

The gene calls are TRBV12-3 or TRBV12-4 and TRBJ1-5; D ambiguous. The ends were cut back, 5 bases at V and 0 bases at J, with 17 bases in the middle. The CDR3 length is 17 residues. CDR3 in amino acids: CASSPTARSGSNQPQHF. The CDR3 region has the DNA TGTGCCAGCAGTCCCACTGCCAGGAGTGGTAGCAATCAGCCCCAGCATTTT.

The chain uses TRBV7-9 and TRBJ2-7; D is uncertain. V was pared by 8 bases and J by 3 bases, with 14 bases between. The CDR3 is made up of 13 amino acids. Germline loops: CDR1 SEHNR, CDR2 FQNEAQ (reference sequence). CDR3 residues: CASYSSPHYEQYF. CDR3 coding DNA: TGTGCCAGCTACAGCTCACCTCACTACGAGCAGTACTTC.

Comment on this clonotype: This may come from a read error, since a much larger clone is one base off. V usage is TRBV10-3 and J usage is TRBJ1-5; D not certain. Germline CDR1 and CDR2: ENHRY and SYGVKD. Trimming shortened V by 2 bases and J by 3 bases, and 8 bases separated the two germline ends. The CDR3 totals 14 residues. This CDR3 is CAISERRANQPQHF. In DNA form, the CDR3 reads TGTGCCATCAGTGAGAGACGGGCCAATCAGCCCCAGCATTTT.